The subject of this entry is one T cell receptor beta chain. Its antigen is still unknown. V dropped 4 bases and J dropped 2; count of bases not matched to a gene: 4. The length of the CDR3 is 15 residues. Germline V gives CDR1 LNHDA, CDR2 SQIVND (reference sequence). This entry belongs to a study of T cell responses to AZD1222 COVID-19 vaccine. Study observations and caveats: In a largely white British group with more females than males, clonal diversity was possibly underestimated. Epitopes outside B.1.351 and B.1.1.7 mutated regions reportedly drew nearly half of spike TCRs. Vaccine-related CD4 TCRs covered spike, predominating at 160-218 and 743-854. Baseline seropositivity occurred in only 5 to 7 AZD1222 recipients.

Assay: immunoSEQ multiplex PCR; the TCRdb copy retains only in-frame clones and omits some. The sample yields approximately 130,000 clones, 80% to 90% seen once. Sequences were derived from peripheral blood, sampled on day 0 of AZD1222 vaccination. This sequence originates from an adult in good health. V and J are TRBV19 and TRBJ2-7; TRBD1 aligns across 11 bases. The CDR3 region has the DNA TGTGCCAGTAGTAAGGACAGGGGGCTTACCTACGAGCAGTACTTC. This translates into CASSKDRGLTYEQYF.